The 28 T cell receptor beta chains below all came from one sample that was sequenced in a study of blood T cell repertoires in COVID-19. Assay: immunoSEQ multiplex PCR; the TCRdb copy retains only in-frame clones and omits some. The table includes 250,000 to 300,000 clones, about nine tenths detected once. The sample was peripheral blood. Receptors were obtained from a man in his fifties or sixties with acute or convalescent COVID-19.

The chain joins TRBV19 to TRBJ1-2; TRBD1 agrees at 12 bases. There are 17 residues in the CDR3. The germline V gene has CDR1 LNHDA and CDR2 SQIVND (reference sequence). Germline trimming cut 4 bases from V and 10 bases from J; bases unmatched to any gene: 16. CDR3 in amino acids: CASSNFRDRGHNRLYTF. CDR3 sequence (DNA): TGTGCCAGTAGTAATTTCCGGGACAGGGGGCATAACCGACTCTACACCTTC.

The gene calls are TRBV19 and TRBJ2-5; 9 nucleotides match TRBD1. Trimming cost V 3 bases and J 5 bases; bases outside gene matches: 7. CDR1 and CDR2 (germline): LNHDA, SQIVND (reference sequence). CDR3 length equals 15 residues. Written as DNA, the CDR3 is TGTGCCAGTAGTATTCGGGACAGGGCGTGGGAGACCCAGTACTTC. It codes for CASSIRDRAWETQYF.

The rearrangement links TRBV15 to TRBJ1-2; D perhaps matches TRBD1 (5 bases). V was shortened by 4 bases and J by 4 bases, with 10 bases between the two germline ends. The CDR3 is made up of 13 amino acids. Germline V gene lookup returns CDR1 LNHNV and CDR2 YYDKDF (reference sequence). CDR3 loop: CATSIGGGYGYTF. Here the CDR3 DNA reads TGTGCCACCAGCATCGGGGGAGGCTATGGCTACACCTTC.

This rearrangement joins TRBV5-1 to TRBJ1-2; tentatively, D is TRBD1 (5 bases). The CDR3 is 12 amino acids. In germline, CDR1 is SGHRS, CDR2 YFSETQ. Between the trimmed V and J ends, which lost 5 bases and 8 bases, there was a span of 13 bases. The CDR3 here is CASSRLGVGYTF. CDR3 bases: TGCGCCAGCAGTAGATTAGGGGTAGGCTACACCTTC.

The chain is built from TRBV3-1 (or the pseudogene TRBV3-2) and TRBJ1-1; the D is unclear. CDR3 length equals 14 residues. Trimming removed 2 bases at V and 5 bases at J, with 12 bases between. Germline CDR1 LGHDT, CDR2 YNNKEL (reference sequence). CDR3 in DNA: TGTGCCAGCAGCCAACTCGCGGGAGGAACTGAAGCTTTCTTT. It translates to CASSQLAGGTEAFF.

V is TRBV7-2 and J is TRBJ1-5; tentative D call: TRBD1 (5 bases). The CDR3 has 13 residues. Germline CDR1 reads SGHTA; CDR2 reads FQGNSA. V lost 2 bases and J 7 bases, leaving 9 bases between the germline ends. The CDR3 protein is CASSLIQGQPQHF. The CDR3 nucleotides are TGTGCCAGCAGCTTAATCCAGGGACAGCCCCAGCATTTT.

V gene TRBV5-6 combines with J gene TRBJ2-7; 7 nucleotides agree with TRBD2. Germline V gene sequence: CDR1 SGHDT, CDR2 YYEEEE. The CDR3 runs 15 residues. Trimming removed 0 bases from V and 0 bases from J; junction bases left unmatched: 3. The CDR3 sequence: CASSLGSGYSYEQYF. CDR3 coding DNA: TGTGCCAGCAGCTTGGGTAGCGGGTACTCCTACGAGCAGTACTTC.

The J gene is TRBJ2-3, the V gene TRBV10-3; tentatively, D is TRBD1 (6 bases). The germline V and J ends were trimmed by 9 bases and 0 bases, with 10 bases remaining between them. The CDR3 loop spans 13 amino acids. The V gene's germline CDR1 is ENHRY and CDR2 SYGVKD. The CDR3 sequence is CAIRGRSTDTQYF. The CDR3 bases are TGTGCCATTAGGGGGAGAAGCACAGATACGCAGTATTTT.

This clone was observed a handful of times. The CDR3 bases are TGTGCCACCCAACGAACTCGACAGAAAGAAAAACTGTTTTTT. Residues: CATQRTRQKEKLFF. The V and J genes are TRBV15 and TRBJ1-4, with TRBD1 as a possible D gene (5 bases). CDR3 size: 14 residues. The germline gives CDR1 LNHNV, CDR2 YYDKDF (reference sequence). Between the trimmed V and J ends, which lost 8 bases and 8 bases, there was a span of 18 bases.

V and J are TRBV30 and TRBJ2-2; 7 bases map to TRBD2. Germline CDR1 is GTSNPN and CDR2 is SVGIG (reference sequence). Losses at the gene ends were 0 bases for V and 7 bases for J; bases not matched to a gene: 11. The CDR3 sequence is 16 residues long. CDR3 nucleotide sequence: TGTGCCTGGAGTGTAGGGCAGGGAGGGTTTGGCGGGGAGCTGTTTTTT. It encodes CAWSVGQGGFGGELFF.

The V call is TRBV7-6, the J call TRBJ1-5; D is unclear. CDR3 size: 16 residues. V shed 2 bases and J shed 2 bases, with 13 bases lying between them. Per germline, CDR1 SGHVS and CDR2 FNYEAQ. In nucleotides, the CDR3 is TGTGCCAGCAGCTTATCCCTACGTTTGGGCAATCAGCCCCAGCATTTT. Translated: CASSLSLRLGNQPQHF. The full variable domain, rest sourced from reference TRBV7-6 and TRBJ1-5, is GAGVSQSPRYKVTKRGQDVALRCDPISGHVSLYWYRQALGQGPEFLTYFNYEAQQDKSGLPNDRFSAERPEGSISTLTIQRTEQRDSAMYRCASSLSLRLGNQPQHFGDGTRLSIL.

V is TRBV7-9 and J is TRBJ2-3; 7 bases line up with TRBD1. The V and J ends lost 3 bases and 0 bases, in that order; junction bases with no gene match: 3. Per the germline V gene, CDR1 is SEHNR and CDR2 is FQNEAQ (reference sequence). This CDR3 contains 15 residues. The CDR3 region has the DNA TGTGCCAGCAGCTTCAGGGACAGCAGCACAGATACGCAGTATTTT. Protein: CASSFRDSSTDTQYF.

This chain joins TRBV4-1 and TRBJ2-1, with TRBD2 matching over 10 bases. The V gene's germline CDR1 is MGHRA and CDR2 YSYEKL. Trimming removed 0 bases from V and 2 bases from J; junction bases left unmatched: 1. The CDR3 runs 16 residues. The CDR3, as DNA: TGCGCCAGCAGCCAAGAGCTAGCGGGGGCCTACAATGAGCAGTTCTTC. This sequence encodes CASSQELAGAYNEQFF.

The chain links TRBV9 to TRBJ1-3, with 11 bases aligning to TRBD1. Germline trimming cut 5 bases from V and 4 bases from J; bases unmatched to any gene: 11. The germline V gene has CDR1 SGDLS and CDR2 YYNGEE. This CDR3 is 17 amino acids long. The CDR3 reads CASRGEPGTGGGNTIYF. For the CDR3, the DNA is TGTGCCAGCAGGGGTGAGCCCGGGACAGGGGGAGGAAACACCATATATTTT.

This rearrangement joins TRBV7-2 to TRBJ1-2; 8 bases align to TRBD1. J gave up 8 bases and V 4 bases, and 6 bases lay outside the gene matches. The CDR3 totals 13 residues. Germline values: CDR1 SGHTA, CDR2 FQGNSA. CDR3 sequence reads: CASSSGQGLGYTF. The DNA for the CDR3 is TGTGCCAGCAGCTCCGGACAGGGTTTGGGCTACACCTTC.

This chain connects TRBV5-1 to TRBJ2-1, with TRBD2 matching over 7 bases. Losses at the gene ends were 4 bases for V and 5 bases for J; bases not matched to a gene: 6. Germline CDR1 SGHRS, CDR2 YFSETQ. The CDR3 consists of 14 residues. In nucleotides, the CDR3 is TGCGCCAGCAGCCAGAGCGGGATCCACAATGAGCAGTTCTTC. Translating it yields CASSQSGIHNEQFF.

V is TRBV30 and J is TRBJ1-3; 9 bases fit TRBD1. V shed 0 bases, J shed 7 bases, and the junction held 10 bases outside the gene matches. Per germline, CDR1 GTSNPN and CDR2 SVGIG (reference sequence). The CDR3 contains 16 residues. CDR3 in DNA: TGTGCCTGGAGTGTACAGGGGGCCCGGCTTCGGAACACCATATATTTT. It specifies CAWSVQGARLRNTIYF.

In its sample, this clone was seen a few times. The chain links TRBV11-1 to TRBJ1-1; possibly TRBD1 for D (6 bases). The V and J ends lost 5 bases and 6 bases respectively, with 16 bases between them. Germline values: CDR1 SGHAT, CDR2 FQDESV (reference sequence). This CDR3 has 14 amino acids. The CDR3 nucleotides read TGTGCCAGCAGCACCAACAGGGTTACCCCTGAAGCTTTCTTT. Encoded protein: CASSTNRVTPEAFF. Together with reference TRBV11-1 and TRBJ1-1, the CDR3 gives the full variable domain: EAEVAQSPRYKITEKSQAVAFWCDPISGHATLYWYRQILGQGPELLVQFQDESVVDDSQLPKDRFSAERLKGVDSTLKIQPAELGDSAMYLCASSTNRVTPEAFFGQGTRLTVV.

V is TRBV5-1 and J is TRBJ1-3; D ambiguous. Trimming removed 0 bases from V and 8 bases from J, with 12 bases in between. The CDR3 length is 14 residues. Germline V lookup: CDR1 SGHRS, CDR2 YFSETQ. The CDR3 is CASSLGPSGDTIYF. Here the CDR3 DNA reads TGCGCCAGCAGCTTGGGGCCGTCCGGAGACACCATATATTTT.

The gene calls are TRBV19 and TRBJ1-4; D might be TRBD1 (5 bases). Between the trimmed V and J ends, which lost 8 bases and 3 bases, there was a span of 16 bases. The germline V gene encodes CDR1 LNHDA and CDR2 SQIVND (reference sequence). CDR3 length: 15 residues. The CDR3, as DNA: TGTGCCAGTTGTCCGGGGGAAACTTCTAATGAAAAACTGTTTTTT. Its protein product is CASCPGETSNEKLFF.

The chain is built from TRBV7-8 and TRBJ2-1, with D perhaps matching TRBD2 (5 bases). The V gene lost 1 base and the J gene lost 7 bases, with 11 bases spanning the gap. CDR3 length equals 14 residues. Per the germline V gene, CDR1 is SGHVS and CDR2 is FQNEAQ. The CDR3 DNA reads as TGTGCCAGCAGCTTAGGTTGGGGAGTGAATGAGCAGTTCTTC. Protein product: CASSLGWGVNEQFF.

J is TRBJ1-1 and V is TRBV25-1, with 7 bases aligning to TRBD1. The ends lost 3 bases at V and 5 bases at J; junction bases unmatched: 15. CDR1 is MGHDK, CDR2 SYGVNS, per germline. There are 17 residues in the CDR3. As DNA, the CDR3 is TGTGCCAGCAGTGACGGAAACAGGGGCTTTCATGGGACTGAAGCTTTCTTT. Amino acids: CASSDGNRGFHGTEAFF.

This chain links TRBV5-1 with TRBJ2-1; 8 bases fit TRBD1. The CDR3 covers 16 residues. V lost 1 base and J lost 4; bases outside the gene matches: 7. The V gene's germline CDR1 is SGHRS and CDR2 YFSETQ. The CDR3 DNA sequence: TGCGCCAGCAGCTTGAGGGGACAGGCGGCTTACAATGAGCAGTTCTTC. It translates to CASSLRGQAAYNEQFF.

This rearrangement joins TRBV10-3 to TRBJ1-6; a weak D match, TRBD1 (6 bases). The germline V gene encodes CDR1 ENHRY and CDR2 SYGVKD. The ends were cut back, 4 bases at V and 6 bases at J, with 7 bases in the middle. The CDR3 is 13 residues long. The DNA of the CDR3 is TGTGCCATCAGTGGGACAGCTAATTCACCCCTCCACTTT. Protein: CAISGTANSPLHF.

The chain has TRBV9 and TRBJ1-2, with 7 bases identical to TRBD1. J was trimmed by 4 bases and V by 0 bases; bases with no gene match: 18. This CDR3 spans 19 amino acids. Germline V gene lookup returns CDR1 SGDLS and CDR2 YYNGEE. The CDR3 protein is CASSVEANVGRQGPYGYTF. CDR3 nucleotide sequence: TGTGCCAGCAGCGTAGAAGCCAACGTTGGGAGACAGGGTCCCTATGGCTACACCTTC.

The count of this clone is one. The chain carries TRBV2 and TRBJ2-5; the match to TRBD1 covers 7 bases. This CDR3 has 12 amino acids. V shed 6 bases, J shed 4 bases, and the junction held 2 bases outside the gene matches. Germline CDR1 SNHLY, CDR2 FYNNEI. CDR3 sequence (DNA): TGTGCCAGCAGAGCAGGGGGAGAGACCCAGTACTTC. Its translation is CASRAGGETQYF.

The chain links TRBV4-1 to TRBJ2-3, with 9 bases identical to TRBD2. V lost 6 bases, J lost 0 bases, and 1 base stayed unmatched. CDR3 length: 14 amino acids. CDR1 and CDR2 from the germline V gene are MGHRA and YSYEKL. The CDR3 region is CASRAGGSTDTQYF. CDR3 nucleotide sequence: TGCGCCAGCAGAGCGGGGGGCAGCACAGATACGCAGTATTTT.

The chain joins TRBV10-1 to TRBJ2-3, with 10 bases identical to TRBD2. The CDR3 is made up of 17 amino acids. Germline CDR1 and CDR2: WNHNN and SYGVQD (reference sequence). V was pared by 3 bases and J by 6 bases, with 12 bases of the junction left unmatched. CDR3 protein: CASSEGLAGAWGDTQYF. CDR3 DNA: TGCGCCAGCAGTGAAGGGCTAGCGGGGGCCTGGGGGGATACGCAGTATTTT.